The 31 T cell receptor beta chains presented below share a single source sample, sequenced in a study of blood T cell repertoires in COVID-19 (dated by TCRdb to 2019 to 2021). The library was generated by the immunoSEQ multiplex PCR assay. Not all clones reach the TCRdb copy of this immuneACCESS table, which keeps in-frame sequences only. Checked studies attribute under half of the gap to unresolved V genes and leave the rest unexplained. The sample records 150,000 to 250,000 clones, 94% of which are singletons. The ten largest clones add up to about 0.76% of the sample. The sample taken for sequencing was peripheral blood. The receptors come from a young man with COVID-19, enrolled during active disease.

The chain links TRBV18 to TRBJ1-1; no firm D call. The CDR3 has 15 residues. The V gene's germline CDR1 is KGHSH and CDR2 LQKENI. The V and J ends lost 5 bases and 2 bases respectively, with 15 bases between them. CDR3 sequence reads: CASSFNGNLNTEAFF. As DNA, the CDR3 is TGTGCCAGCTCATTTAACGGGAACCTTAACACTGAAGCTTTCTTT. The whole variable domain, remainder taken from reference TRBV18 and TRBJ1-1, is NAGVMQNPRHLVRRRGQEARLRCSPMKGHSHVYWYRQLPEEGLKFMVYLQKENIIDESGMPKERFSAEFPKEGPSILRIQQVVRGDSAAYFCASSFNGNLNTEAFFGQGTRLTVV.

The chain has TRBV21-1 and TRBJ2-3; the table's D call, TRBD1, was not checked against the DNA. TRBV21-1 is a listed pseudogene. The CDR3 consists of 17 residues. CDR3 sequence: CASSNPGIQGGTDTQYF. The CDR3 DNA follows: TGTGCCAGCAGCAATCCTGGGATCCAGGGGGGCACAGATACGCAGTATTTT.

This chain uses TRBV18 with TRBJ1-5; a possible D gene is TRBD1 (5 bases). CDR1 and CDR2 from the germline V gene are KGHSH and LQKENI. The CDR3 runs 15 residues. The V gene lost 3 bases and the J gene lost 5 bases, with 14 bases spanning the gap. The CDR3 here is CASSPLSGGDQPQHF. The DNA for the CDR3 is TGTGCCAGCTCACCCCTCTCGGGGGGGGATCAGCCCCAGCATTTT.

The chain recombines TRBV28 with TRBJ1-1, with D perhaps matching TRBD1 (5 bases). The V gene's germline CDR1 is MDHEN and CDR2 SYDVKM. This CDR3 is built from 14 residues. V dropped 3 bases and J dropped 4 bases, with 12 bases sitting between them. CDR3 in amino acids: CASSFRQWGTEAFF. DNA for the CDR3: TGTGCCAGCAGTTTCCGACAGTGGGGCACTGAAGCTTTCTTT.

This chain uses TRBV30 with TRBJ1-1, with D perhaps matching TRBD1 (5 bases). V shed 2 bases and J shed 5 bases, with 12 bases lying between them. Germline CDR1 is GTSNPN and CDR2 is SVGIG (reference sequence). This CDR3 has 13 amino acids. As DNA, the CDR3 is TGTGCCTGGAGTTTCGACAGTAAGACTGAAGCTTTCTTT. This gives the protein CAWSFDSKTEAFF.

The chain links TRBV7-9 to TRBJ2-3; TRBD1 aligns across 9 bases. The trim removed 5 bases at V and 3 bases at J, leaving 12 bases unmatched. Looked up from germline, CDR1 is SEHNR and CDR2 is FQNEAQ (reference sequence). This CDR3 is 17 amino acids long. CDR3 loop: CASSPIAGTGTTDTQYF. In DNA form, the CDR3 reads TGTGCCAGCAGCCCGATAGCCGGGACAGGGACGACAGATACGCAGTATTTT.

V gene TRBV9 combines with J gene TRBJ2-3, with 9 nucleotides matching TRBD2. V was pared by 4 bases and J by 4 bases, with 10 bases of the junction left unmatched. Per germline, CDR1 SGDLS and CDR2 YYNGEE. The length of the CDR3 is 16 residues. CDR3 residues: CASSSTAGGPADTQYF. CDR3 nucleotide sequence: TGTGCCAGCAGCTCCACCGCGGGGGGGCCCGCAGATACGCAGTATTTT.

J is TRBJ2-1 and V is TRBV6-5, with a possible D match to TRBD1 (5 bases). V was clipped by 0 bases and J by 7 bases, with 13 bases between them. This CDR3 contains 15 residues. Germline V gene data show CDR1 as MNHEY and CDR2 as SVGAGI. The CDR3 protein is CASSYSATDKNEQFF. The DNA of the CDR3 is TGTGCCAGCAGTTACTCGGCGACAGATAAGAATGAGCAGTTCTTC.

V gene TRBV5-1 combines with J gene TRBJ1-4, with TRBD1 identical over 7 bases. Per the germline V gene, CDR1 is SGHRS and CDR2 is YFSETQ. The CDR3 contains 14 residues. Trimming removed 4 bases from V and 8 bases from J; junction bases left unmatched: 8. The CDR3 spells CASSPDREGEKLFF. The DNA for the CDR3 is TGCGCCAGCAGCCCTGACAGGGAAGGGGAAAAACTGTTTTTT.

This rearrangement joins TRBV5-1 to TRBJ1-4; possible D gene TRBD1, 6 bases. Per the germline V gene, CDR1 is SGHRS and CDR2 is YFSETQ. Trimming took off 1 base at V and 5 bases at J, with 12 bases between the two ends. This CDR3 region has 15 residues. CDR3 residues: CASSLQGRGNEKLFF. The CDR3 DNA sequence: TGCGCCAGCAGCTTGCAGGGGAGAGGAAATGAAAAACTGTTTTTT. The whole variable domain, filled in from reference TRBV5-1 and TRBJ1-4, reads KAGVTQTPRYLIKTRGQQVTLSCSPISGHRSVSWYQQTPGQGLQFLFEYFSETQRNKGNFPGRFSGRQFSNSRSEMNVSTLELGDSALYLCASSLQGRGNEKLFFGSGTQLSVL.

V gene TRBV19 combines with J gene TRBJ1-2; 9 bases match TRBD1. The CDR3 contains 12 residues. V lost 11 bases and J lost 7; bases outside the gene matches: 8. Germline CDR1 is LNHDA and CDR2 is SQIVND (reference sequence). In DNA, the CDR3 is TGTGCCTCCGAGGGACAGGGACTTGGCTACACCTTC. Amino acid sequence: CASEGQGLGYTF.

The CDR3 protein is CASSEYPFAGASYGYTF. As DNA, the CDR3 is TGTGCCAGCAGTGAATACCCCTTCGCGGGGGCCTCCTATGGCTACACCTTC. The genes are TRBV6-1 and TRBJ1-2, with D possibly TRBD1 on 6 matching bases. CDR1 and CDR2 from the germline V gene are MNHNS and SASEGT. The CDR3 runs 17 residues. The V end lost 2 bases, the J end lost 4 bases, and 20 bases lay between the germline ends.

This rearrangement joins TRBV11-2 to TRBJ2-1; 12 positions agree with TRBD2. The V gene's germline CDR1 is SGHAT and CDR2 FQNNGV. The J segment lost 9 bases and the V segment lost 4 bases, leaving 10 bases of the junction unmatched. The CDR3 length is 16 residues. DNA for the CDR3: TGTGCCAGCAGCTCCTCGACTAGCGGGGGATCCGGTGAGCAGTTCTTC. Translated: CASSSSTSGGSGEQFF.

The rearrangement uses TRBV19 and TRBJ1-2; tentative D call: TRBD1 (5 bases). The CDR3 is 13 amino acids. Germline V gene data show CDR1 as LNHDA and CDR2 as SQIVND (reference sequence). The germline V and J ends were trimmed by 3 bases and 2 bases, with 7 bases remaining between them. CDR3 in amino acids: CASSMQGNYGYTF. Here the CDR3 DNA reads TGTGCCAGTAGTATGCAGGGAAACTATGGCTACACCTTC.

This clone has only one observation. The V call is TRBV4-1, the J call TRBJ1-3; D unclear. The germline V gene encodes CDR1 MGHRA and CDR2 YSYEKL. This CDR3 is built from 16 residues. The V end was cut by 0 bases, the J end by 0 bases, with 9 bases between. This chain's CDR3 is CASSQDFGGSGNTIYF. The CDR3 nucleotides are TGCGCCAGCAGCCAAGATTTCGGAGGCTCTGGAAACACCATATATTTT.

This clone was recorded only once. The chain recombines TRBV11-2 with TRBJ2-7, with TRBD1 as a possible D gene (6 bases). The germline gives CDR1 SGHAT, CDR2 FQNNGV. The CDR3 is 14 amino acids. V was trimmed by 3 bases and J by 0 bases, leaving 9 bases between them. Here the CDR3 reads CASSFNRDSYEQYF. The CDR3 DNA follows: TGTGCCAGCAGCTTTAACAGGGACTCCTACGAGCAGTACTTC.

This sequence joins TRBV9 and TRBJ1-3; the D gene is possibly TRBD1 (6 bases). This CDR3 has 14 residues. CDR1 and CDR2 from the germline V gene are SGDLS and YYNGEE. The V gene lost 3 bases and the J gene lost 2 bases, with 9 bases spanning the gap. The CDR3 nucleotides read TGTGCCAGCAGCGCCGGGACACCTGGAAACACCATATATTTT. Its translation is CASSAGTPGNTIYF.

This chain links TRBV18 with TRBJ2-5, with TRBD1 identical over 7 bases. Per germline, CDR1 KGHSH and CDR2 LQKENI. The trim removed 0 bases at V and 7 bases at J, leaving 2 bases unmatched. CDR3 length: 13 residues. The DNA for the CDR3 is TGTGCCAGCTCACCACCTAACAGGGGGACCCAGTACTTC. This sequence encodes CASSPPNRGTQYF.

This chain's CDR3 is CASSFVGQGAEKLFF. The CDR3 coding sequence is TGTGCCAGCAGTTTCGTAGGACAGGGGGCTGAAAAACTGTTTTTT. This chain uses TRBV27 with TRBJ1-4, with 11 bases that match TRBD1. With 3 bases clipped from V and 7 bases from J, the junction kept 4 bases outside the gene matches. There are 15 residues in the CDR3. Germline V gene lookup returns CDR1 MNHEY and CDR2 SMNVEV (reference sequence).

The chain recombines TRBV6-5 with TRBJ2-1; D is perhaps TRBD1 (6 bases). Germline CDR1 MNHEY, CDR2 SVGAGI. The CDR3 consists of 14 residues. V was clipped by 6 bases and J by 7 bases, with 16 bases between them. The CDR3 sequence is CASSRDGQGNEQFF. CDR3 coding DNA: TGTGCCAGCAGCCGGGACGGCCAGGGGAATGAGCAGTTCTTC.

The gene calls are TRBV5-5 and TRBJ1-2; 9 bases map to TRBD1. CDR1 and CDR2 (germline): SGHKS, YYEKEE (reference sequence). The CDR3 sequence is 15 residues long. The V segment lost 4 bases and the J segment 2 bases; nucleotides outside the gene matches: 6. The CDR3 DNA sequence: TGTGCCAGCAGCCTTCTTACAGGGGGCAACTATGGCTACACCTTC. The encoded protein is CASSLLTGGNYGYTF.

This clone was seen just once. The chain combines TRBV2 with TRBJ1-5; TRBD1 is a possible D gene (6 bases). This CDR3 contains 16 residues. Trimming took 4 bases from V and 0 from J, leaving 13 bases between them. The V gene's germline CDR1 is SNHLY and CDR2 FYNNEI. The CDR3 reads CASSAVTGYSNQPQHF. CDR3 in DNA: TGTGCCAGCAGTGCCGTAACAGGGTATAGCAATCAGCCCCAGCATTTT. Variable domain in full (rest from reference TRBV2 and TRBJ1-5): EPEVTQTPSHQVTQMGQEVILRCVPISNHLYFYWYRQILGQKVEFLVSFYNNEISEKSEIFDDQFSVERPDGSNFTLKIRSTKLEDSAMYFCASSAVTGYSNQPQHFGDGTRLSIL.

The chain uses TRBV11-3 and TRBJ2-2, with 8 nucleotides matching TRBD1. Germline V gives CDR1 SGHNT, CDR2 YENEEA. With V trimmed by 5 bases and J by 1 base, 3 bases remained unmatched. This CDR3 is 15 amino acids long. Here the CDR3 reads CASSPGTGNTGELFF. CDR3 in DNA: TGTGCCAGCAGCCCGGGGACAGGGAACACCGGGGAGCTGTTTTTT.

The chain links TRBV6-5 to TRBJ1-2, with a tentative D call TRBD1 (5 bases). Looked up from germline, CDR1 is MNHEY and CDR2 is SVGAGI. CDR3 size: 14 residues. V was pared by 6 bases and J by 5 bases, with 16 bases between. The chain's CDR3 is CASRGTVGDYGYTF. In nucleotides, the CDR3 is TGTGCCAGCAGGGGTACCGTAGGGGATTATGGCTACACCTTC.

This clone was picked up one time. The chain combines TRBV11-2 with TRBJ1-3; D is undetermined. This CDR3 has 16 amino acids. The germline gives CDR1 SGHAT, CDR2 FQNNGV. Trimming took off 2 bases at V and 4 bases at J, with 15 bases between the two ends. The CDR3 bases are TGTGCCAGCAGCTTAAATATGGGCGCCTCGGGAAACACCATATATTTT. Its protein is CASSLNMGASGNTIYF.

The chain combines TRBV2 with TRBJ1-6; perhaps TRBD1 as D (6 bases). Germline V gives CDR1 SNHLY, CDR2 FYNNEI. The CDR3 is 14 residues long. V was clipped by 3 bases and J by 7 bases, with 10 bases between them. CDR3 residues: CASSDTGHNSPLHF. In nucleotides, the CDR3 is TGTGCCAGCAGTGACACAGGGCACAATTCACCCCTCCACTTT.

The genes are TRBV27 and TRBJ2-5; TRBD2 matches 8 bases. Germline CDR1 is MNHEY and CDR2 is SMNVEV (reference sequence). Trimming cost V 2 bases and J 7 bases; bases outside gene matches: 12. This CDR3 has 16 amino acids. The CDR3 nucleotides are TGTGCCAGCAGTTTAGAGTCCGGGGGGGGGCGTGGGACCCAGTACTTC. Translation: CASSLESGGGRGTQYF.

This chain connects TRBV9 to TRBJ1-1; 7 nucleotides align to TRBD1. With V trimmed by 3 bases and J by 3 bases, 8 bases remained unmatched. This CDR3 is built from 15 residues. Germline V CDR1 and CDR2: SGDLS, YYNGEE. The CDR3 here is CASSDKQGLYTEAFF. The CDR3 nucleotides are TGTGCCAGCAGCGACAAACAGGGGTTATACACTGAAGCTTTCTTT. The entire variable domain, with the rest obtained from reference TRBV9 and TRBJ1-1, is as follows: DSGVTQTPKHLITATGQRVTLRCSPRSGDLSVYWYQQSLDQGLQFLIQYYNGEERAKGNILERFSAQQFPDLHSELNLSSLELGDSALYFCASSDKQGLYTEAFFGQGTRLTVV.

This clone was detected once. The chain carries TRBV7-9 and TRBJ2-3; D gene uncertain. Germline V gene sequence: CDR1 SEHNR, CDR2 FQNEAQ (reference sequence). The CDR3 covers 14 residues. Trimming cost V 1 base and J 2 bases, with 7 bases left between them. CDR3 residues: CASSLVGSTDTQYF. The CDR3 DNA follows: TGTGCCAGCAGCTTAGTGGGCTCCACAGATACGCAGTATTTT.

This chain connects TRBV7-2 to TRBJ1-1, with 10 bases identical to TRBD1. There are 14 residues in the CDR3. J gave up 7 bases and V 5 bases, and 7 bases lay outside the gene matches. In germline, CDR1 is SGHTA, CDR2 FQGNSA. As DNA, the CDR3 is TGTGCCAGCAGCACTCGACAGGGGGCGGGTGAAGCTTTCTTT. Protein: CASSTRQGAGEAFF.

This sequence joins TRBV18 and TRBJ2-1; 9 bases are shared with TRBD1. V was clipped by 8 bases and J by 8 bases; unmatched bases: 7. Germline loops: CDR1 KGHSH, CDR2 LQKENI. This CDR3 contains 13 residues. DNA of the CDR3: TGTGCCAGCGCGCCGGGACAGGGCTATGAGCAGTTCTTC. It codes for CASAPGQGYEQFF.